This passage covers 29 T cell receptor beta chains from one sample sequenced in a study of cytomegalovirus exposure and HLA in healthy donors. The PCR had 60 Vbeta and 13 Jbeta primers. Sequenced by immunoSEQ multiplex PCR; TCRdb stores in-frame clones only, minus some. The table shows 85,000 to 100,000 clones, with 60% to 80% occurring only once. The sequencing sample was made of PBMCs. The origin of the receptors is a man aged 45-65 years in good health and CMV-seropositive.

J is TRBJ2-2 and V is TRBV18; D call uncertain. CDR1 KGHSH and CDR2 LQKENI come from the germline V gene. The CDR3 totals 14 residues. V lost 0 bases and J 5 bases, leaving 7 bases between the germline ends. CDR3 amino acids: CASSPPAETGELFF. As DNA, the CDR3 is TGTGCCAGCTCACCACCAGCTGAGACCGGGGAGCTGTTTTTT.

CDR3 coding DNA: TGTGCCAGCACCACCGGGGTTTCACCCCTCCACTTT. It translates to CASTTGVSPLHF. J is TRBJ1-6 and V is TRBV6-5; D call uncertain. V was trimmed by 7 bases and J by 9 bases, leaving 10 bases between them. The germline gives CDR1 MNHEY, CDR2 SVGAGI. CDR3 size: 12 residues.

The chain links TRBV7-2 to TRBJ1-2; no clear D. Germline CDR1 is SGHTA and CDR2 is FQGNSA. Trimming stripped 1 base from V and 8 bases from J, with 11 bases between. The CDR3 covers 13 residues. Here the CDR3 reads CASSLELYLGYTF. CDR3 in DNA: TGTGCCAGCAGCTTAGAGTTATACTTGGGCTACACCTTC.

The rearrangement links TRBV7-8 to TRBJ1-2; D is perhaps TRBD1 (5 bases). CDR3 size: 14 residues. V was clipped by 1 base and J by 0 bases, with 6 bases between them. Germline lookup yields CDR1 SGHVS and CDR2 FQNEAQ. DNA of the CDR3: TGTGCCAGCAGCTTAGAGGGGTCTAACTATGGCTACACCTTC. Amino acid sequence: CASSLEGSNYGYTF.

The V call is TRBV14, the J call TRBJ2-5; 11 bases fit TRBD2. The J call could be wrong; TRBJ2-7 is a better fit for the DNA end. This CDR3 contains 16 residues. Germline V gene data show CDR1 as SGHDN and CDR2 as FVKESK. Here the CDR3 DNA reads TGTGCCAGCAGCGATTCTAGCGGGGGGAGAACTTTCGAGCAGTACTTC. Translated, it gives CASSDSSGGRTFEQYF.

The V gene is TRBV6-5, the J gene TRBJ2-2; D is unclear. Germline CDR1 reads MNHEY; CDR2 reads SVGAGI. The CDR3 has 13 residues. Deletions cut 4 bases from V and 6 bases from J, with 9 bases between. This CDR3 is CASSFYQAGELFF. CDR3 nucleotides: TGTGCCAGCAGTTTTTACCAGGCCGGGGAGCTGTTTTTT.

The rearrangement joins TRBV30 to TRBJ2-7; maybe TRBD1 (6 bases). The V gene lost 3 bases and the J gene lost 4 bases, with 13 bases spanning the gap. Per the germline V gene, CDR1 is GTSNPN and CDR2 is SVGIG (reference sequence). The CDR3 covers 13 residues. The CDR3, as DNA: TGTGCCTGGAGCTCCGACAGGTCTTACGAGCAGTACTTC. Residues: CAWSSDRSYEQYF.

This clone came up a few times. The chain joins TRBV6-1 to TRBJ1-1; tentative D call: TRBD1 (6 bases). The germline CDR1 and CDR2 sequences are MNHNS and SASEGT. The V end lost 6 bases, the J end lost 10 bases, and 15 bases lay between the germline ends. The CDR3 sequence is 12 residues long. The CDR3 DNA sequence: TGTGCCAGCAGGAGACAGGTTGAGGTAGCTTTCTTT. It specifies CASRRQVEVAFF.

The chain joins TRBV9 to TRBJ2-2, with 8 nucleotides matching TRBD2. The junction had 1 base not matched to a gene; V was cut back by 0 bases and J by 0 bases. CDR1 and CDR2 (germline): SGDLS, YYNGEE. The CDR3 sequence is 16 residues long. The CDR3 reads CASSVDSGANTGELFF. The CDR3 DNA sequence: TGTGCCAGCAGCGTAGATAGCGGGGCGAACACCGGGGAGCTGTTTTTT.

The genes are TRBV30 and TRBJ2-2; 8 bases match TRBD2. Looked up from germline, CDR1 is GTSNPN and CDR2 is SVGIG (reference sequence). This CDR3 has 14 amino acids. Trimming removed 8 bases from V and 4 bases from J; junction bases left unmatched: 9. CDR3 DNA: TGTGCCGGTAGCGGGGACGCGAGCACCGGGGAGCTGTTTTTT. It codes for CAGSGDASTGELFF.

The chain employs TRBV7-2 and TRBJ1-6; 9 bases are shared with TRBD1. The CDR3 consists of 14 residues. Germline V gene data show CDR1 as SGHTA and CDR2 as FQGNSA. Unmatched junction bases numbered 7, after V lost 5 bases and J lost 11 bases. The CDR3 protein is CASSEPTGGAPLHF. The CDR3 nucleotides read TGTGCCAGCAGCGAACCGACAGGGGGTGCACCCCTCCACTTT.

The CDR3 coding sequence is TGTGCCAGCAGTCTTACAGGGGTCAACACTGAAGCTTTCTTT. It translates to CASSLTGVNTEAFF. V and J are TRBV27 and TRBJ1-1; 7 bases agree with TRBD1. The CDR3 contains 14 residues. Germline V gives CDR1 MNHEY, CDR2 SMNVEV (reference sequence). V shed 5 bases and J 2 bases; nucleotides not matched to a gene: 5.

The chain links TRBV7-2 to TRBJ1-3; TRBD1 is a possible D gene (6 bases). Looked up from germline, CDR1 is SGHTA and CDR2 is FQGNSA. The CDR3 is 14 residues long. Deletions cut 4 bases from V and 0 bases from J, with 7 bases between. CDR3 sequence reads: CASSSGASGNTIYF. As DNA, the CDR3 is TGTGCCAGCAGCTCAGGGGCCTCTGGAAACACCATATATTTT. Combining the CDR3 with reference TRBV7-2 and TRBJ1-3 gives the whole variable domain GAGVSQSPSNKVTEKGKDVELRCDPISGHTALYWYRQSLGQGLEFLIYFQGNSAPDKSGLPSDRFSAERTGGSVSTLTIQRTQQEDSAVYLCASSSGASGNTIYFGEGSWLTVV.

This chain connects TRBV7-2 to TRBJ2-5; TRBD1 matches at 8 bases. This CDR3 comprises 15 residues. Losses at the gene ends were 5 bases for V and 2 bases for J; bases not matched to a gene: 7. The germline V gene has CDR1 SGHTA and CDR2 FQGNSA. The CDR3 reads CASSPYRDRQETQYF. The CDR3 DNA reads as TGTGCCAGCAGCCCTTACCGGGACAGGCAAGAGACCCAGTACTTC.

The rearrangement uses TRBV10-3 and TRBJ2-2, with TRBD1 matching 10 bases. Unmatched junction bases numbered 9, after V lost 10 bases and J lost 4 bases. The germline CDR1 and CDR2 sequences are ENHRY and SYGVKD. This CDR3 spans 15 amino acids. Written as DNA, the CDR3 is TGTGCCACCACTGGGGGACAGGGGTCCACCGGGGAGCTGTTTTTT. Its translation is CATTGGQGSTGELFF.

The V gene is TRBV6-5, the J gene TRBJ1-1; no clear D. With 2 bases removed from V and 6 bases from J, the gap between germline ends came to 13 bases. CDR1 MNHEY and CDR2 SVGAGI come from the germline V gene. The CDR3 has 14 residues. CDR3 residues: CASSYATYYSEAFF. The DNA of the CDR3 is TGTGCCAGCAGTTACGCTACTTACTACTCTGAAGCTTTCTTT.

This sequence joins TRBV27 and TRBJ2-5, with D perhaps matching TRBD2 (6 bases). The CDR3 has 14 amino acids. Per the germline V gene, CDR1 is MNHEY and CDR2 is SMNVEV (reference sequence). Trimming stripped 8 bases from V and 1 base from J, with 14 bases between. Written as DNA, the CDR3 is TGTGCCAGCGCTAAGGTCGGGGGCCAAGAGACCCAGTACTTC. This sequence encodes CASAKVGGQETQYF.

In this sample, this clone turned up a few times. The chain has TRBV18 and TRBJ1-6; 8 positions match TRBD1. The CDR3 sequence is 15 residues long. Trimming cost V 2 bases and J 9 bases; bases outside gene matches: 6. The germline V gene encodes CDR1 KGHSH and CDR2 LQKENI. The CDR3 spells CASSPDRGQGSPLHF. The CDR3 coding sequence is TGTGCCAGCTCACCAGACAGGGGACAAGGTTCACCCCTCCACTTT.

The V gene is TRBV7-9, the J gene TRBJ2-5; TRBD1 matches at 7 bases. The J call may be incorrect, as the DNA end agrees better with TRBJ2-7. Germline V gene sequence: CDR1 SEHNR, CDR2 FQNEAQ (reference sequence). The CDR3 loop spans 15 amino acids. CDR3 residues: CASSLADRVGNEQYF. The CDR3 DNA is TGTGCCAGCAGCTTAGCCGACAGGGTTGGCAACGAGCAGTACTTC.

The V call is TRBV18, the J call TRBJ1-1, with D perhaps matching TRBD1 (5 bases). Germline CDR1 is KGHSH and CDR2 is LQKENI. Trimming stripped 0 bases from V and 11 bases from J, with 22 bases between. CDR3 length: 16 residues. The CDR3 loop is CASSPPSAGLGCVAFF. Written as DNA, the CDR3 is TGTGCCAGCTCACCACCGTCGGCGGGACTTGGTTGCGTGGCTTTCTTT.

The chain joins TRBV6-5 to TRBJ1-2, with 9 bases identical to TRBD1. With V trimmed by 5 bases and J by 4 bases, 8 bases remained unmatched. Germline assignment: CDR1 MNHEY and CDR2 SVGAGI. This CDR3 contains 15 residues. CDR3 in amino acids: CASSLEGTGTYGYTF. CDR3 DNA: TGTGCCAGCAGTCTCGAAGGGACAGGGACCTATGGCTACACCTTC.

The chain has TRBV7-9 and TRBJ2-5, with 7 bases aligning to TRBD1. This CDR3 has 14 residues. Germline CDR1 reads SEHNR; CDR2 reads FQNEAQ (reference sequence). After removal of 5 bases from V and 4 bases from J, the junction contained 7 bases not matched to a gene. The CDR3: CASSRKGAGETQYF. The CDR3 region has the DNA TGTGCCAGCAGCCGAAAGGGGGCTGGAGAGACCCAGTACTTC.

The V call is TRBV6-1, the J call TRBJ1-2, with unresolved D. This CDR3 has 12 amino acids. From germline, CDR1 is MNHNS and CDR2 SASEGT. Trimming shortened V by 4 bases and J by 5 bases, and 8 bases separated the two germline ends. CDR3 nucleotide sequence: TGTGCCAGCAGTGGTAGGACTTATGGCTACACCTTC. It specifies CASSGRTYGYTF.

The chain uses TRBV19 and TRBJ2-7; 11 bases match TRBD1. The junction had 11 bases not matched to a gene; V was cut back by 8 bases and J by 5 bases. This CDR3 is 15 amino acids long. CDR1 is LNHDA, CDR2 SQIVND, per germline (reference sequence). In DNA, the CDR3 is TGTGCCAGTCAATCGGACAGGGGGCAGCTACACGAGCAGTACTTC. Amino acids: CASQSDRGQLHEQYF.

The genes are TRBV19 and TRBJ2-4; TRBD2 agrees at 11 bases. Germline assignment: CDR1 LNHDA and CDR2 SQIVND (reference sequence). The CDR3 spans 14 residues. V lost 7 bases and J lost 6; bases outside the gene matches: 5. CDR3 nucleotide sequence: TGTGCCAGTAAATTAGCGGGGGGGGGAAACATTCAGTACTTC. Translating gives CASKLAGGGNIQYF.

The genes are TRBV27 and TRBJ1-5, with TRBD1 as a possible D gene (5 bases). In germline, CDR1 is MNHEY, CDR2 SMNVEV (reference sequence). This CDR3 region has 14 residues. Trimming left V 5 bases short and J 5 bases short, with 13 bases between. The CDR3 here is CASSQAGQDQPQHF. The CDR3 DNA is TGTGCCAGCAGTCAGGCGGGGCAGGATCAGCCCCAGCATTTT.

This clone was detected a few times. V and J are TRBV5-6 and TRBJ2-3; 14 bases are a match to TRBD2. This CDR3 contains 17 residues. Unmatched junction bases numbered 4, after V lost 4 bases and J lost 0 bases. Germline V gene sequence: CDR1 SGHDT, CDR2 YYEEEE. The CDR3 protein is CASSPWTSGGSTDTQYF. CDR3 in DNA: TGTGCCAGCAGCCCGTGGACTAGCGGGGGGAGCACAGATACGCAGTATTTT.

The CDR3 DNA follows: TGTGCCAGCAGCGTAGGTAGTTCCAATACGCAGTATTTT. Translated: CASSVGSSNTQYF. The V gene is TRBV9, the J gene TRBJ2-3; D is undetermined. The V end was cut by 0 bases, the J end by 7 bases, with 9 bases between. Per germline, CDR1 SGDLS and CDR2 YYNGEE. This CDR3 is 13 amino acids long.

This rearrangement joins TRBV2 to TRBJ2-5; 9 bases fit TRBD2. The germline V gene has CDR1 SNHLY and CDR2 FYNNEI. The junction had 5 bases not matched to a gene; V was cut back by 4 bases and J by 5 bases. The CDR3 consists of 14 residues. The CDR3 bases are TGTGCCAGCAGTGGTGGTAGCGGGGGTGAGACCCAGTACTTC. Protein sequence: CASSGGSGGETQYF.